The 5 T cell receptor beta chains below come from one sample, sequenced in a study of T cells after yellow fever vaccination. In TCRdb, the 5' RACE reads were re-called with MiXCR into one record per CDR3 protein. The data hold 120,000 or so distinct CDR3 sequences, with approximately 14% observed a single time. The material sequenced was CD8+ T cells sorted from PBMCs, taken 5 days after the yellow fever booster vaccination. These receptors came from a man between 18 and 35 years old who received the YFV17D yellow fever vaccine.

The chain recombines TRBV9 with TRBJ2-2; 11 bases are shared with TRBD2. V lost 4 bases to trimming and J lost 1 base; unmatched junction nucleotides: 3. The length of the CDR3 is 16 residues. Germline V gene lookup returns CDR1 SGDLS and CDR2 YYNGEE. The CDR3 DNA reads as TGTGCCAGCAGCACCCTAGCGGGGGGGAACACCGGGGAGCTGTTTTTT. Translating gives CASSTLAGGNTGELFF.

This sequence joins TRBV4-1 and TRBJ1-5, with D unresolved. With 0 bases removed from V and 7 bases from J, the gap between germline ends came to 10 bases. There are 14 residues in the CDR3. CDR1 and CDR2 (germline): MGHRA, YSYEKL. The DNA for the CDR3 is TGCGCCAGCAGCCAAGAAGGGCTAGGGCAGCCCCAGCATTTT. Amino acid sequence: CASSQEGLGQPQHF.

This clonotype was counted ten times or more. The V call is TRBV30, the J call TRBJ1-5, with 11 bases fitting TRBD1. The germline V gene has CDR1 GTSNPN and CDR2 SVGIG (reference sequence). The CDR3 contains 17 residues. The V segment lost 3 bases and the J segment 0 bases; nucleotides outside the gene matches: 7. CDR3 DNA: TGTGCCTGGAGCCGCGGGACAGGGGGATATAGCAATCAGCCCCAGCATTTT. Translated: CAWSRGTGGYSNQPQHF.

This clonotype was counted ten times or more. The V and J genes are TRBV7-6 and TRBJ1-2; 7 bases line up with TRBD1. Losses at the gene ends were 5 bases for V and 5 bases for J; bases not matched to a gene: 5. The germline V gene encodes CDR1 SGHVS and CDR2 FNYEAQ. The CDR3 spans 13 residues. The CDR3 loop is CASSPGGGYGYTF. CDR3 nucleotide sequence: TGTGCCAGCAGCCCAGGGGGAGGATATGGCTACACCTTC.

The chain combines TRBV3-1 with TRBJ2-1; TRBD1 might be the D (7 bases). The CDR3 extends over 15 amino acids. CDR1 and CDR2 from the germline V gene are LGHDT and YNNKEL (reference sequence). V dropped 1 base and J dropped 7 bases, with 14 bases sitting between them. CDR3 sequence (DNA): TGTGCCAGCAGCCAAGGACAGGGTCGGGGGAATGAGCAGTTCTTC. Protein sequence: CASSQGQGRGNEQFF.